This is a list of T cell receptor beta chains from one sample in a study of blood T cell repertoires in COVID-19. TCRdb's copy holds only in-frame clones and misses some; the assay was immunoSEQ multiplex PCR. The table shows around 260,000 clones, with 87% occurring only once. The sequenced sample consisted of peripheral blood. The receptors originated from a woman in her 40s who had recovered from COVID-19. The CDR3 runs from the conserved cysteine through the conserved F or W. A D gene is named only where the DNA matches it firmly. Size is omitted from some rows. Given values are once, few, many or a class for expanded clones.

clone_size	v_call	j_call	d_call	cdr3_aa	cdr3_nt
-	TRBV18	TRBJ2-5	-	CASSPVLAIETQYF	TGTGCCAGCTCACCAGTGCTAGCAATAGAGACCCAGTACTTC
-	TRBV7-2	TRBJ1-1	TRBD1	CASSLATGGGTEAFF	TGTGCCAGCAGCTTAGCTACAGGGGGGGGGACTGAAGCTTTCTTT
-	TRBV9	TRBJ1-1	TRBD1	CASSARRTGLGTEAFF	TGTGCCAGCAGCGCCCGAAGGACAGGCCTAGGGACTGAAGCTTTCTTT
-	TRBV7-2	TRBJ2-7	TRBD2	CASSLVGTSGYEQYF	TGTGCCAGCAGCTTAGTTGGGACTAGCGGCTACGAGCAGTACTTC
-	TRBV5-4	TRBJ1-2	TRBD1	CASSTTGQGVPYGYTF	TGTGCCAGCAGTACAACCGGGCAGGGGGTTCCTTATGGCTACACCTTC
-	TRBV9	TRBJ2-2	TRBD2	CASSFQTPGLTTGELFF	TGTGCCAGCAGCTTTCAGACCCCGGGACTAACAACCGGGGAGCTGTTTTTT
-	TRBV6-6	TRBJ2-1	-	CASSYPQTNEQFF	TGTGCCAGCAGTTACCCACAGACAAATGAGCAGTTCTTC
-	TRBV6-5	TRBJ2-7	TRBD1	CATGQGPYEQYF	TGTGCCACCGGACAGGGCCCCTACGAGCAGTACTTC
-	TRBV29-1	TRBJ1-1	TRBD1	CSVGQGELNTEAFF	TGCAGCGTTGGACAGGGGGAATTGAACACTGAAGCTTTCTTT
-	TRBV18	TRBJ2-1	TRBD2	CASSPGGGSSYNEQFF	TGTGCCAGCTCACCAGGGGGGGGTAGCTCCTACAATGAGCAGTTCTTC
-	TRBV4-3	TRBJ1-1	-	CASSQGGGSGAEAFF	TGCGCCAGCAGCCAAGGAGGGGGATCAGGGGCTGAAGCTTTCTTT
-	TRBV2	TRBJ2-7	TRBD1	CASSGGRDRVLSYEQYF	TGTGCCAGCAGTGGAGGGAGGGACAGGGTTCTTTCCTACGAGCAGTACTTC
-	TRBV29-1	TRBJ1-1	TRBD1	CSVQTGKAFF	TGCAGCGTTCAGACAGGGAAAGCTTTCTTT
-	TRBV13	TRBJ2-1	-	CASSLRGNNEQFF	TGTGCCAGCAGCTTACGAGGGAACAATGAGCAGTTCTTC
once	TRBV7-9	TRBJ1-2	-	CASSLGGMQGYTF	TGTGCCAGCAGCTTGGGGGGAATGCAGGGCTACACCTTC
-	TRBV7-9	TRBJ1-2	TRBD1	CASSRTGHGYTF	TGTGCCAGCAGCAGGACAGGCCATGGCTACACCTTC
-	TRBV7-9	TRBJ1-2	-	CASSPNQGPYGYTF	TGTGCCAGCAGCCCCAACCAGGGGCCCTATGGCTACACCTTC
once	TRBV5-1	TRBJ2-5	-	CASSPDGGGFPETQYF	TGCGCCAGCAGCCCCGATGGGGGGGGCTTCCCAGAGACCCAGTACTTC
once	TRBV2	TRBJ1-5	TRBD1	CASSRGPNQPQHF	TGTGCCAGCAGTAGGGGGCCAAATCAGCCCCAGCATTTT
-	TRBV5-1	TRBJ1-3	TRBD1	CASSLRGTTQGDTIYF	TGCGCCAGCAGCTTGAGGGGGACCACTCAGGGGGACACCATATATTTT
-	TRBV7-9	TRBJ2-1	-	CASSLNYQIYNEQFF	TGTGCCAGCAGCTTAAACTACCAAATCTACAATGAGCAGTTCTTC
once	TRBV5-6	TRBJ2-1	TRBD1	CASSLVDRGHEQFF	TGTGCCAGCAGCTTGGTCGACAGGGGACATGAGCAGTTCTTC
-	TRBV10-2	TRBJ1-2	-	CASSPGYGYTF	TGCGCCAGCAGCCCAGGGTATGGCTACACCTTC
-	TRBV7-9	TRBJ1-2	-	CASSLGAAPSPWGTYGYTF	TGTGCCAGCAGCTTAGGCGCTGCTCCCTCTCCTTGGGGCACCTATGGCTACACCTTC
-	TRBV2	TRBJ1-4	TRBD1	CASRKRTGRGTNEKLFF	TGTGCCAGCAGGAAACGGACAGGGAGGGGAACTAATGAAAAACTGTTTTTT
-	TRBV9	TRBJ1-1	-	CASRTGDGNTEAFF	TGTGCCAGCAGGACGGGAGATGGGAACACTGAAGCTTTCTTT
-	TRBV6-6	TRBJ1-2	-	CASTTGYEDYTF	TGTGCCAGCACAACAGGGTACGAGGACTACACCTTC
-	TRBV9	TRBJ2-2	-	CASSVDSSGELFF	TGTGCCAGCAGCGTGGACAGTTCCGGGGAGCTGTTTTTT
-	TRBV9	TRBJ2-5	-	CASSVEEGSLGETQYF	TGTGCCAGCAGCGTAGAAGAAGGTTCCCTCGGGGAGACCCAGTACTTC
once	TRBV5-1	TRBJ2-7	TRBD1	CASSLGDRGLYEQYF	TGCGCCAGCAGCTTGGGCGACAGGGGGCTCTACGAGCAGTACTTC
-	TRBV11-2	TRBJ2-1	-	CASSLAGGNTYNEQFF	TGTGCCAGCAGCTTAGCCGGCGGAAACACCTACAATGAGCAGTTCTTC
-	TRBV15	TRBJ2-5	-	CATSPQTGTQETQYF	TGTGCCACCAGCCCTCAGACAGGGACTCAAGAGACCCAGTACTTC
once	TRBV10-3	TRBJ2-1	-	CAISESGGNEQFF	TGTGCCATCAGTGAGTCAGGGGGCAATGAGCAGTTCTTC
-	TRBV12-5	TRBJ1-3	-	CASGLQVGSGNTIYF	TGTGCTAGTGGTTTGCAGGTCGGCTCTGGAAACACCATATATTTT
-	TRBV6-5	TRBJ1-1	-	CASSYGLMNTEAFF	TGTGCCAGCAGTTACGGCCTTATGAACACTGAAGCTTTCTTT
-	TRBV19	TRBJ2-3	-	CARGGRSGSMDTQYF	TGTGCCAGGGGGGGAAGGTCGGGAAGCATGGATACGCAGTATTTT
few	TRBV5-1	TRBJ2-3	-	CASSPYGGPSTDTQYF	TGCGCCAGCAGCCCCTATGGAGGACCTAGCACAGATACGCAGTATTTT
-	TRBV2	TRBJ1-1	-	CASRQANTEAFF	TGTGCCAGCAGGCAGGCAAACACTGAAGCTTTCTTT
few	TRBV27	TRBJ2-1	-	CASSSRTIPEQFF	TGTGCCAGCAGTTCTCGGACTATCCCTGAGCAGTTCTTC
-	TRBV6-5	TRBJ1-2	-	CASRPLWGLYGYTF	TGTGCCAGCCGGCCCTTATGGGGCCTATATGGCTACACCTTC
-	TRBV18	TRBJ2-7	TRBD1	CASSRPGTGGYEQYF	TGTGCCAGCTCACGTCCCGGGACAGGGGGATACGAGCAGTACTTC
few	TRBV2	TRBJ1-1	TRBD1	CASSVQGAGAFF	TGTGCCAGCAGTGTACAGGGGGCCGGGGCTTTCTTT
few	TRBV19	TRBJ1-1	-	CASSPDGPRGAFF	TGTGCCAGTAGTCCGGACGGGCCCAGGGGAGCTTTCTTT
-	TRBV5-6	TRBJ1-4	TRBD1	CASSTDRGTLFF	TGTGCCAGCAGCACGGACAGGGGAACACTGTTTTTT
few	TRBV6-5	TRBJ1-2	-	CASSYSPKLVGYTF	TGTGCCAGCAGTTACTCGCCTAAGCTCGTAGGCTACACCTTC
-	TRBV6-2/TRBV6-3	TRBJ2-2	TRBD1	CASSPGQGTGELFF	TGTGCCAGCAGTCCCGGACAGGGCACCGGGGAGCTGTTTTTT
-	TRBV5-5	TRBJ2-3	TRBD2	CASSYRGAGSTDTQYF	TGTGCCAGCAGCTACCGTGGAGCGGGGAGCACAGATACGCAGTATTTT
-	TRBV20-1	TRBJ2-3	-	CSASIPTLTDTQYF	TGCAGTGCTAGTATACCGACTCTCACAGATACGCAGTATTTT
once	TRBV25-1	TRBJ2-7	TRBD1	CASTNGQDLSYEQYF	TGTGCCAGCACCAACGGACAGGACCTCTCCTACGAGCAGTACTTC
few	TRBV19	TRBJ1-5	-	CASKGNSYSNQPQHF	TGTGCCAGTAAGGGGAACAGTTATAGCAATCAGCCCCAGCATTTT
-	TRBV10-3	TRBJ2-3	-	CATAVTDTQYF	TGTGCCACTGCGGTCACAGATACGCAGTATTTT
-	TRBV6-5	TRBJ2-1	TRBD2	CASRTGTSGGRQFF	TGTGCCAGCAGGACCGGGACTAGCGGGGGGAGGCAGTTCTTC
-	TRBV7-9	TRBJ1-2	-	CASSLERVRNYGYTF	TGTGCCAGCAGCTTAGAACGGGTCAGAAACTATGGCTACACCTTC